The source of this TCR beta chain is a study of neurological immune-mediated disorders (dated 2019 in TCRdb). Turning to the overall study: Among the 35 or so multiple sclerosis patients, some 31 had relapsing-remitting MS and 3 had secondary progressive MS. The 106 TCR-beta libraries covered PBMC samples along with longitudinal samples, technical triplicates, and paired sorted CD4+ and CD8+ T-cell subsets. The study compared peripheral blood TCR-beta repertoires of HTLV-I-associated myelopathy (HAM/TSP) patients, multiple sclerosis patients and healthy controls using UMI-based sequencing. The cohort comprised 68 subjects: approximately 15 HAM/TSP patients, 34 multiple sclerosis patients and about 20 healthy controls. Paper-wide results and their limitations: The highest TCR clonal expansion was observed in HAM/TSP patients, whereas the lowest was observed in MS patients, even when compared with healthy controls. Expanded clones from different subjects shared no identical CDR3 amino acid sequences, which suggests that TCR-beta repertoires were private in all groups. No clinical or MRI features were associated with the MS cluster, and the authors said that larger cohorts are needed. Phylogenetic analysis grouped repertoires from 18 of 34 MS patients into a cluster of related CDR3 sequences, suggesting a possible repertoire-level signature.

To synthesize cDNA, template-switch 5'RACE was performed with a primer carrying a 10-nucleotide random unique molecular identifier so that each TCR transcript was tagged. Each sequencing run produced over 170 million TCR-beta sequences covering 15-18 subjects. The RNeasy kit was used for extraction of total RNA. Using the KAPA Real-time Library Amplification kit, TCR-beta VDJ regions were amplified with primers for the TCR constant region and the 5'RACE anchor. Sample indexes and Illumina adaptors were added in a first PCR, after which library yield was increased in a second PCR. After purification with Ampure beads, the TCR product of roughly 650 bp was size-selected on a 2% E-gel SizeSelection system. Before pooling, library quality was checked on a Bioanalyzer, concentration was measured with Qubit, and libraries were quantified with the Kapa Library Quantification kit. An Illumina HiSeq 2500 sequenced the libraries paired-end 2 x 150 bp. To increase sequence diversity, about 25-31% phiX was spiked into each library pool. Processing in the source paper ran as follows. The quality-filtered reads were processed with the UMI-based MiGEC pipeline, whose error correction step removed more than 80% of the raw TCR sequences. VDJ genes were aligned to IMGT germline references, and clonotypes were defined by unique CDR3 amino acid sequence plus V-J genes. Clonal expansion, Shannon diversity and CDR3 relatedness (CalcPairwiseDistances, ClusterSamples) were evaluated with VDJtools, and phylogenetic trees were built with CLCbio workbench. Expanded clones were defined as having at least 8 unique UMIs, based on coefficient-of-variation modelling across technical triplicates. TCRdb reprocessing: public reads trimmed at Q25 with fastp, clones called with MiXCR, in-frame beta chains kept. Entries that share a CDR3 protein sequence are merged under the most common genes and DNA. The authors' filters were not applied to this entry. This sample comprises about 20,000 distinct CDR3 sequences, more than 2% of them detected only once. Clones ranked in the top ten supply 5% to 6% of the sample.

This clonotype was found many times. Its target antigen remains unknown. The sample holds no much larger clone one base away, and base qualities are not on file. Libraries from unsorted PBMCs were made from 2 million PBMCs kept in RNAlater at -80 degrees C until RNA extraction. The multiple sclerosis patients were enrolled in a US clinical protocol that evaluated disease progression with magnetic resonance imaging. Peripheral blood was subjected to Ficoll-Hypaque density gradient centrifugation to isolate PBMCs, which were then cryopreserved in liquid nitrogen. The cysteine opens and the phenylalanine closes a CDR3 of 14 amino acids. Only CDR3 DNA remains: 42 bases, in frame from the first base. The germline V gene gives CDR1 as SGHDT and CDR2 as YYEEEE. V and J are truncated by 0 bases and 1 base respectively, leaving an intervening sequence of 4 bases.

The sequence links TRBV5-6 to TRBJ2-2; no D gene is confidently identified. What was sequenced was PBMCs. This TCR derives from a woman aged 18-29 years with multiple sclerosis. The CDR3 region: CASSLGQNTGELFF. The DNA is as follows: TGTGCCAGCAGCTTGGGACAGAACACCGGGGAGCTGTTTTTT.